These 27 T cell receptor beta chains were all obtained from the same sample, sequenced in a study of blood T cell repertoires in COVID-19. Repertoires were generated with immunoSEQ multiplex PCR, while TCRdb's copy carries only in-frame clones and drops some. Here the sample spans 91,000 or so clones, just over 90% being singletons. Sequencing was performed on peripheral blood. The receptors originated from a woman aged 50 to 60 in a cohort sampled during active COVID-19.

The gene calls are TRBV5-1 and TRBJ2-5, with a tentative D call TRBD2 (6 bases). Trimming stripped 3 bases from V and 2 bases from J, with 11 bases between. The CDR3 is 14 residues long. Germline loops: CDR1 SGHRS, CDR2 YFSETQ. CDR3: CASSSGTSQETQYF. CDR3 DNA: TGCGCCAGCAGCTCTGGGACTTCTCAAGAGACCCAGTACTTC.

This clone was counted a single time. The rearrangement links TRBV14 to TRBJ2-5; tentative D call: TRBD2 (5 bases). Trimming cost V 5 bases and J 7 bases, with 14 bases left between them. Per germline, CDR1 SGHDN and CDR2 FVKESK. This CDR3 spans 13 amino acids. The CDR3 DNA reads TGTGCCAGCAGCTCCGGGATAGGGTGGACCCAGTACTTC. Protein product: CASSSGIGWTQYF.

CDR3 in amino acids: CAISDRTGNTIYF. CDR3 DNA sequence: TGTGCCATCAGTGACAGGACTGGAAACACCATATATTTT. V gene TRBV10-3 combines with J gene TRBJ1-3, with D unresolved. The CDR3 is 13 residues long. Germline values: CDR1 ENHRY, CDR2 SYGVKD. V shed 3 bases and J shed 2 bases, with 5 bases lying between them.

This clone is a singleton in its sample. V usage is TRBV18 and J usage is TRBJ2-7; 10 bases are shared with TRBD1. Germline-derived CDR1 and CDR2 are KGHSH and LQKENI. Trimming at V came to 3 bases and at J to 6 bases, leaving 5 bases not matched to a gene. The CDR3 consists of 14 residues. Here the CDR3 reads CASSPGTGEGEQYF. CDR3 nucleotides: TGTGCCAGCTCACCGGGGACAGGGGAGGGCGAGCAGTACTTC.

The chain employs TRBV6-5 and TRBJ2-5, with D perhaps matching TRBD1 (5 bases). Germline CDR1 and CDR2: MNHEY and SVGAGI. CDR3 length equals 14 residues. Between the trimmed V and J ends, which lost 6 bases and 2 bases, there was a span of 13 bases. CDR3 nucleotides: TGTGCCAGCAGGCGCAAGGACAAACAAGAGACCCAGTACTTC. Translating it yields CASRRKDKQETQYF.

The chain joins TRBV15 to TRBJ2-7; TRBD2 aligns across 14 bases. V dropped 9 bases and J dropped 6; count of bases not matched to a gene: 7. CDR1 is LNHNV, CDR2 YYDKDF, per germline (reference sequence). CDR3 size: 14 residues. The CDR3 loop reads CATRLAGGKVEQYF. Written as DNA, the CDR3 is TGTGCCACAAGACTAGCGGGAGGGAAGGTCGAGCAGTACTTC.

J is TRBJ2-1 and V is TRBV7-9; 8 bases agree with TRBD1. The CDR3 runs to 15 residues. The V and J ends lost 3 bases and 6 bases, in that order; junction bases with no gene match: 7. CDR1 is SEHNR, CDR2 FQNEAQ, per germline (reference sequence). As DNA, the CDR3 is TGTGCCAGCAGCTTGGACAGGGCATCGGGCAATGAGCAGTTCTTC. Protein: CASSLDRASGNEQFF. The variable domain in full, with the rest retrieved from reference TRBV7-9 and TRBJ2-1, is DTGVSQNPRHKITKRGQNVTFRCDPISEHNRLYWYRQTLGQGPEFLTYFQNEAQLEKSRLLSDRFSAERPKGSFSTLEIQRTEQGDSAMYLCASSLDRASGNEQFFGPGTRLTVL.

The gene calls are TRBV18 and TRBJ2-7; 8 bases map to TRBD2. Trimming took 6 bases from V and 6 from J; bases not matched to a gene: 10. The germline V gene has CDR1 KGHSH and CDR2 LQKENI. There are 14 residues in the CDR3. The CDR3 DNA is TGTGCCAGCTCCAACGGGAGGGGAGGAAGCGAGCAGTACTTC. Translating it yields CASSNGRGGSEQYF.

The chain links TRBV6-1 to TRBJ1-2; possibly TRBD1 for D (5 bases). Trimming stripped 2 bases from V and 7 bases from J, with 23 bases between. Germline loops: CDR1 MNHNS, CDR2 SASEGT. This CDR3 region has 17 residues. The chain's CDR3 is CASSELTGGTVRPGYTF. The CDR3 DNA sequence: TGTGCCAGCAGTGAACTGACGGGGGGAACCGTGAGACCTGGCTACACCTTC.

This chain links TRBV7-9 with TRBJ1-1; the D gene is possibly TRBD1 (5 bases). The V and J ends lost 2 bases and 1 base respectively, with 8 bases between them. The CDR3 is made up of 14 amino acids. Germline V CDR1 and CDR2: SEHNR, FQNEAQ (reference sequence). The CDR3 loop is CASSLQGGNTEAFF. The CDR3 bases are TGTGCCAGCAGCTTACAGGGAGGGAACACTGAAGCTTTCTTT.

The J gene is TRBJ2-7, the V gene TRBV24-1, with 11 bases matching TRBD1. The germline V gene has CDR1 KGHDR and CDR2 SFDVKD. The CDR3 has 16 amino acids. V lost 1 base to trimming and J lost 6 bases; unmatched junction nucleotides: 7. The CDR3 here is CATSDFPPDRGLEQYF. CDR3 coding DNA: TGTGCCACCAGTGATTTCCCTCCGGACAGGGGGCTCGAGCAGTACTTC.

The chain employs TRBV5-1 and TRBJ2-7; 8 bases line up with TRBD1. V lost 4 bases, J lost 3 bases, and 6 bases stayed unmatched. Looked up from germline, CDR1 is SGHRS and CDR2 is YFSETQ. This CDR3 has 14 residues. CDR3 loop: CASSKRTGHYEQYF. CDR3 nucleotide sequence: TGCGCCAGCAGCAAACGGACAGGGCACTACGAGCAGTACTTC. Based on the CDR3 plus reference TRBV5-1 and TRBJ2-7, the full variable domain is KAGVTQTPRYLIKTRGQQVTLSCSPISGHRSVSWYQQTPGQGLQFLFEYFSETQRNKGNFPGRFSGRQFSNSRSEMNVSTLELGDSALYLCASSKRTGHYEQYFGPGTRLTVT.

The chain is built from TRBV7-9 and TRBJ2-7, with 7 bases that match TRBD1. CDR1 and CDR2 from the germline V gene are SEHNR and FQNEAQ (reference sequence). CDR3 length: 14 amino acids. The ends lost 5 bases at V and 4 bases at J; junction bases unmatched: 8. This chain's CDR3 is CASSPRDRKYEQYF. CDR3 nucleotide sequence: TGTGCCAGCAGCCCCCGGGACAGAAAGTACGAGCAGTACTTC.

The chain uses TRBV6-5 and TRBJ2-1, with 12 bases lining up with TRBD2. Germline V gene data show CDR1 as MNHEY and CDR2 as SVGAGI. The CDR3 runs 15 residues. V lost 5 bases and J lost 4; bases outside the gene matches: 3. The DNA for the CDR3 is TGTGCCAGCAGTCTAGCGGGAGGGCCGTACAATGAGCAGTTCTTC. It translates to CASSLAGGPYNEQFF.

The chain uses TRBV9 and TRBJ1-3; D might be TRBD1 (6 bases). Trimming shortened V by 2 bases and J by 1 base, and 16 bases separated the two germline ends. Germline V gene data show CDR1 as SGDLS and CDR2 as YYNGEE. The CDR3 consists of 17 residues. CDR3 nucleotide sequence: TGTGCCAGCAGCGTTGGAGGCAGGGGTCCTTCTGGAAACACCATATATTTT. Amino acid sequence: CASSVGGRGPSGNTIYF.

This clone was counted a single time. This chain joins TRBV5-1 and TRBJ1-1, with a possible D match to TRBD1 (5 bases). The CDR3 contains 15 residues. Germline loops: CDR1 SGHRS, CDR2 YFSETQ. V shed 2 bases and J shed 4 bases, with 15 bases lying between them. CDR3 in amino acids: CASSFHGAEGTEAFF. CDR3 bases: TGCGCCAGCAGCTTCCACGGGGCGGAGGGCACTGAAGCTTTCTTT.

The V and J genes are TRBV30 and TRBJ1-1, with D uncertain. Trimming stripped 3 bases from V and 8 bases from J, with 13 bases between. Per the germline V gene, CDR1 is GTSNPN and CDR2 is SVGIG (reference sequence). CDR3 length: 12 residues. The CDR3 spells CAWRRVPAEAFF. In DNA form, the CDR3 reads TGTGCCTGGAGGAGGGTTCCAGCAGAAGCTTTCTTT.

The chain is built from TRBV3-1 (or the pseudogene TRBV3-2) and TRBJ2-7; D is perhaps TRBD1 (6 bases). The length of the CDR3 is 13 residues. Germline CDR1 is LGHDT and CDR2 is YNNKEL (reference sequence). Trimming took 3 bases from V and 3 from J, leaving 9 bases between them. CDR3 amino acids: CASSQGTSYEQYF. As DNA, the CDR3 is TGTGCCAGCAGCCAGGGGACAAGCTACGAGCAGTACTTC.

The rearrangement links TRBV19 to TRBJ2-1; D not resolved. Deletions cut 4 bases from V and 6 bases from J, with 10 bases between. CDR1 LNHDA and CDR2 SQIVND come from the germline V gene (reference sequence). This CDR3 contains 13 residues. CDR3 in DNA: TGTGCCAGTAGTAGCTCACAGTCCAATGAGCAGTTCTTC. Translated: CASSSSQSNEQFF.

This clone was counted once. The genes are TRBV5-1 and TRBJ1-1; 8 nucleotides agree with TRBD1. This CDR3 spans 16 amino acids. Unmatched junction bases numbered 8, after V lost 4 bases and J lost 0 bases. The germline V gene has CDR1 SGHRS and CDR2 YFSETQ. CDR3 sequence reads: CASSPSRDRMNTEAFF. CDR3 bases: TGCGCCAGCAGCCCAAGTCGGGACAGGATGAACACTGAAGCTTTCTTT. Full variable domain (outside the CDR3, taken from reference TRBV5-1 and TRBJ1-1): KAGVTQTPRYLIKTRGQQVTLSCSPISGHRSVSWYQQTPGQGLQFLFEYFSETQRNKGNFPGRFSGRQFSNSRSEMNVSTLELGDSALYLCASSPSRDRMNTEAFFGQGTRLTVV.

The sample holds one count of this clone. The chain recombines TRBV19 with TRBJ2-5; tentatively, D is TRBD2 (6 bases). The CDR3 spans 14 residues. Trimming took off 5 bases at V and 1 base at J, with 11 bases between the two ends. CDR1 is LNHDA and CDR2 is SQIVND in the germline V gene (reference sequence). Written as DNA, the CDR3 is TGTGCCAGTAGTCCCAGGACTACCCAAGAGACCCAGTACTTC. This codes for CASSPRTTQETQYF.

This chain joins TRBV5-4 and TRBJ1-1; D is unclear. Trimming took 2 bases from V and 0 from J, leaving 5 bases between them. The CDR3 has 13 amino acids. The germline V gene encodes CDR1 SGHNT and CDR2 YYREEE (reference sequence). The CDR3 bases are TGTGCCAGCAGCTTACTCATGAACACTGAAGCTTTCTTT. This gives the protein CASSLLMNTEAFF.

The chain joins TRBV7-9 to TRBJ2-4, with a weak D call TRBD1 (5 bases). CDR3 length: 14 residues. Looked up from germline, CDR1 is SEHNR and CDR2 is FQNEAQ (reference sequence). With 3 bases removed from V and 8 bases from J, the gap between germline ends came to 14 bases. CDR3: CASSLQGDSYIQYF. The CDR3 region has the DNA TGTGCCAGCAGCTTGCAGGGTGACTCATACATTCAGTACTTC. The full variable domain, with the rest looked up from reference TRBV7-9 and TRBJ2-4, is DTGVSQNPRHKITKRGQNVTFRCDPISEHNRLYWYRQTLGQGPEFLTYFQNEAQLEKSRLLSDRFSAERPKGSFSTLEIQRTEQGDSAMYLCASSLQGDSYIQYFGAGTRLSVL.

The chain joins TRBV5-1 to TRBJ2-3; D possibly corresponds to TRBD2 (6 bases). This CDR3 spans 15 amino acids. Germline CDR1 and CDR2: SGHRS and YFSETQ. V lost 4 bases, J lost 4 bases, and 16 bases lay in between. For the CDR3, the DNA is TGCGCCAGCAGCCCGGAGGGACTCCGGGCAGATACGCAGTATTTT. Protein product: CASSPEGLRADTQYF.

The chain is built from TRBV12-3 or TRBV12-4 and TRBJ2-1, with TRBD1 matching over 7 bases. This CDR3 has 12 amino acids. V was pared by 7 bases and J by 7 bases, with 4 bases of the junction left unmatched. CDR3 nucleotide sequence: TGTGCCAGCACCCCGGACAGGAATGAGCAGTTCTTC. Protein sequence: CASTPDRNEQFF.

In DNA, the CDR3 is TGCAGTGCTAGTGGTCCCTCAGGGGATCGGCAAGAGACCCAGTACTTC. Translation: CSASGPSGDRQETQYF. V gene TRBV20-1 combines with J gene TRBJ2-5, with a weak D call TRBD1 (6 bases). V was pared by 3 bases and J by 2 bases, with 19 bases between. The CDR3 length is 16 residues. Germline loops: CDR1 DFQATT, CDR2 SNEGSKA (reference sequence).

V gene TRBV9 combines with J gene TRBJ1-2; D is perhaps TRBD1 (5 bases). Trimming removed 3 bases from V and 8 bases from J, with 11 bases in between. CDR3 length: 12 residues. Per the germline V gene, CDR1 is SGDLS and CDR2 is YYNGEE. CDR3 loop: CASSGIGVGYTF. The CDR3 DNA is TGTGCCAGCAGCGGAATAGGGGTCGGCTACACCTTC.